The 28 T cell receptor beta chains presented below share a single source sample, sequenced in a study of shared clonotypes between healthy human individuals. The method was immunoSEQ multiplex PCR; TCRdb's version includes in-frame clones alone and lacks a portion of them. The sample includes some 240,000 clones, 65% to 70% of them seen just once. Sequenced: memory CD4+ T cells sorted from blood. Subset in this sample: CD45RA-negative fraction. The source is a man aged 25 to 45 in good health.

This chain links TRBV7-8 with TRBJ1-5; no reliable D call. The CDR3 is 14 residues long. CDR1 is SGHVS, CDR2 FQNEAQ, per germline. V gave up 1 base and J gave up 0 bases, with 4 bases separating them. In DNA form, the CDR3 reads TGTGCCAGCAGCTTAGGAGATAGCAATCAGCCCCAGCATTTT. This sequence encodes CASSLGDSNQPQHF.

The rearrangement links TRBV5-6 to TRBJ2-2; maybe TRBD1 (6 bases). The CDR3 loop spans 15 amino acids. The V gene lost 4 bases and the J gene lost 0 bases, with 10 bases spanning the gap. Germline values: CDR1 SGHDT, CDR2 YYEEEE. The CDR3 DNA reads as TGTGCCAGCAGCAGCCGACAGGCGAACACCGGGGAGCTGTTTTTT. Translation gives CASSSRQANTGELFF.

The chain carries TRBV13 and TRBJ2-7; D gene ambiguous. The CDR3 runs to 13 residues. CDR1 is PRHDT and CDR2 is FYEKMQ in the germline V gene (reference sequence). The V end lost 3 bases, the J end lost 0 bases, and 6 bases lay between the germline ends. The CDR3 region has the DNA TGTGCCAGCAGCTTGGGTGGCTCCTACGAGCAGTACTTC. It yields the protein CASSLGGSYEQYF.

The gene calls are TRBV10-3 and TRBJ2-5, with 9 nucleotides matching TRBD2. This CDR3 region has 15 residues. J gave up 7 bases and V 3 bases, and 9 bases lay outside the gene matches. The germline V gene has CDR1 ENHRY and CDR2 SYGVKD. The CDR3 sequence is CAISDSGSHIGTQYF. The CDR3 DNA sequence: TGTGCCATCAGTGATAGCGGGAGCCATATTGGGACCCAGTACTTC.

V gene TRBV11-3 combines with J gene TRBJ2-1; 8 bases are shared with TRBD2. Germline V gene lookup returns CDR1 SGHNT and CDR2 YENEEA. This CDR3 is built from 14 residues. V trimming: 1 base; J trimming: 10 bases; junction bases outside the gene matches: 6. Here the CDR3 reads CASSLAGGATEQFF. The CDR3 DNA sequence: TGTGCCAGCAGCTTAGCGGGAGGGGCGACCGAGCAGTTCTTC.

The J gene is TRBJ2-3, the V gene TRBV5-1, with 7 bases lining up with TRBD2. The length of the CDR3 is 15 residues. Per the germline V gene, CDR1 is SGHRS and CDR2 is YFSETQ. Trimming removed 0 bases from V and 2 bases from J; junction bases left unmatched: 3. CDR3 sequence reads: CASSLATSDTDTQYF. DNA for the CDR3: TGCGCCAGCAGCTTGGCCACTAGCGACACAGATACGCAGTATTTT.

The V call is TRBV6-6, the J call TRBJ2-7, with 8 positions matching TRBD2. The CDR3 is made up of 12 amino acids. With V trimmed by 6 bases and J by 2 bases, 0 bases remained unmatched. The V gene's germline CDR1 is MNHNY and CDR2 SVGAGI (reference sequence). The DNA of the CDR3 is TGTGCCAGCAGGGGACTAGCCTACGAGCAGTACTTC. It encodes CASRGLAYEQYF.

This clone showed up just a few times. This chain links TRBV5-1 with TRBJ2-3; no clear D. The germline V and J ends were trimmed by 0 bases and 0 bases, with 5 bases remaining between them. CDR3 length: 14 residues. Germline values: CDR1 SGHRS, CDR2 YFSETQ. The CDR3 sequence is CASSLADSTDTQYF. The CDR3 nucleotides read TGCGCCAGCAGCTTGGCCGACAGCACAGATACGCAGTATTTT.

The chain has TRBV6-6 and TRBJ2-7; maybe TRBD2 (5 bases). Germline CDR1 and CDR2: MNHNY and SVGAGI (reference sequence). This CDR3 is built from 13 residues. The V gene lost 5 bases and the J gene lost 8 bases, with 16 bases spanning the gap. For the CDR3, the DNA is TGTGCCAGCAGTCGATCCCCAGAGGGTCAGCAGTACTTC. This gives the protein CASSRSPEGQQYF.

This clone was counted a single time. The chain carries TRBV5-5 and TRBJ1-5; possibly TRBD1 for D (5 bases). V lost 4 bases to trimming and J lost 3 bases, with 23 bases between them. This CDR3 spans 18 amino acids. CDR1 SGHKS and CDR2 YYEKEE come from the germline V gene (reference sequence). The CDR3 nucleotides read TGTGCCAGCAGCGTCAGCTTAGCAGGGTTAGGGAACAATCAGCCCCAGCATTTT. Encoded protein: CASSVSLAGLGNNQPQHF.

This sequence joins TRBV18 and TRBJ2-7; the match to TRBD1 covers 8 bases. Germline V gives CDR1 KGHSH, CDR2 LQKENI. The CDR3 is made up of 14 amino acids. Trimming at V came to 4 bases and at J to 2 bases, leaving 4 bases not matched to a gene. The CDR3 nucleotides read TGTGCCAGCTCACAGACAGGGGCCCCCTACGAGCAGTACTTC. As protein: CASSQTGAPYEQYF.

This clone was detected only a few times. This chain connects TRBV6-1 to TRBJ2-6; unclear D gene. The CDR3 covers 14 residues. The germline CDR1 and CDR2 sequences are MNHNS and SASEGT. The V end lost 4 bases, the J end lost 1 base, and 5 bases lay between the germline ends. CDR3 sequence: CASSGLSGANVLTF. The CDR3 coding sequence is TGTGCCAGCAGTGGCCTGTCTGGGGCCAACGTCCTGACTTTC.

This clone was counted between two and nine times. V and J are TRBV5-1 and TRBJ1-2, with a possible D match to TRBD1 (5 bases). Germline assignment: CDR1 SGHRS and CDR2 YFSETQ. CDR3 size: 14 residues. Trimming took off 2 bases at V and 2 bases at J, with 10 bases between the two ends. CDR3 residues: CASSLAGGNYGYTF. Here the CDR3 DNA reads TGCGCCAGCAGCTTAGCGGGGGGAAACTATGGCTACACCTTC.

The J gene is TRBJ2-1, the V gene TRBV19; the match to TRBD2 covers 12 bases. The CDR3 totals 19 residues. Germline V gene data show CDR1 as LNHDA and CDR2 as SQIVND (reference sequence). Trimming at V came to 3 bases and at J to 3 bases, leaving 12 bases not matched to a gene. In DNA, the CDR3 is TGTGCCAGTAGTATTTCCGGGACTAGCGGGTTGGCCCTCTACAATGAGCAGTTCTTC. The encoded protein is CASSISGTSGLALYNEQFF.

J is TRBJ2-7 and V is TRBV23-1, with a possible D match to TRBD1 (8 bases). TRBV23-1 is recorded as an ORF, its role being uncertain. Trimming stripped 4 bases from V and 5 bases from J, with 39 bases between. The CDR3 totals 22 residues. For the CDR3, the DNA is TGCGCCAGCAGTCCGACAAACTCATTAAACGACAGGGGACTATACCTTATCCACGAGCAGTACTTC. Its protein is CASSPTNSLNDRGLYLIHEQYF.

The chain recombines TRBV10-2 with TRBJ1-2, with D maybe TRBD1 (5 bases). Germline CDR1 WSHSY, CDR2 SAAADI. The V gene lost 7 bases and the J gene lost 5 bases, with 14 bases spanning the gap. This CDR3 spans 13 amino acids. CDR3: CASTHGTEYGYTF. Written as DNA, the CDR3 is TGCGCCAGCACCCACGGGACCGAATATGGCTACACCTTC.

The CDR3 reads CASRLHRGADIQYF. CDR3 DNA: TGTGCCAGCAGACTTCACAGGGGTGCGGACATTCAGTACTTC. The V call is TRBV6-1, the J call TRBJ2-4; 7 nucleotides agree with TRBD1. This CDR3 spans 14 amino acids. The germline V gene encodes CDR1 MNHNS and CDR2 SASEGT. V dropped 6 bases and J dropped 8; count of bases not matched to a gene: 10.

About this clone itself: A read error likely explains this, since a far larger clone differs by one base. The chain joins TRBV7-7 to TRBJ1-1, with unresolved D. Germline assignment: CDR1 SSHAT and CDR2 FNYEAQ (reference sequence). V was clipped by 1 base and J by 1 base, with 4 bases between them. The CDR3 loop spans 13 amino acids. The DNA for the CDR3 is TGTGCCAGCAGCTTAGAGGGGAACACTGAAGCTTTCTTT. Its translation: CASSLEGNTEAFF.

The chain links TRBV7-2 to TRBJ2-5; maybe TRBD1 (6 bases). Trimming pared 3 bases from V and 1 base from J, leaving 9 bases between. CDR1 and CDR2 from the germline V gene are SGHTA and FQGNSA. This CDR3 contains 14 residues. In DNA form, the CDR3 reads TGTGCCAGCAGCTTCCAGACAGGCCAAGAGACCCAGTACTTC. This codes for CASSFQTGQETQYF.

The sample holds many counts of this clone. This chain connects TRBV7-2 to TRBJ2-2; D is tentatively TRBD1 or TRBD2 (5 bases each). V was cut by 0 bases and J by 1 base, with 6 bases left in between. The germline V gene has CDR1 SGHTA and CDR2 FQGNSA. There are 15 residues in the CDR3. CDR3 amino acids: CASSLAGVNTGELFF. The CDR3 bases are TGTGCCAGCAGCTTAGCGGGGGTGAACACCGGGGAGCTGTTTTTT.

The V call is TRBV5-4, the J call TRBJ1-3; D is ambiguous. Deletions cut 2 bases from V and 0 bases from J, with 3 bases between. The germline CDR1 and CDR2 sequences are SGHNT and YYREEE (reference sequence). The CDR3 spans 13 residues. CDR3 DNA: TGTGCCAGCAGCTTACACTCTGGAAACACCATATATTTT. Its translation is CASSLHSGNTIYF.

The chain links TRBV11-2 to TRBJ2-1; 8 nucleotides align to TRBD2. This CDR3 spans 19 amino acids. Germline V CDR1 and CDR2: SGHAT, FQNNGV. V trimming: 7 bases; J trimming: 3 bases; junction bases outside the gene matches: 20. CDR3 DNA: TGTGCCAGCACCAACAAGATCCGCACTAGCGGCAAATTCTACAATGAGCAGTTCTTC. Protein sequence: CASTNKIRTSGKFYNEQFF.

Worth noting for this clone: The same CDR3 is also encoded by other DNA sequences in this sample. The chain combines TRBV6-5 with TRBJ2-7; D perhaps matches TRBD2 (6 bases). The CDR3 loop spans 16 amino acids. V was cut by 0 bases and J by 1 base, with 13 bases left in between. The germline gives CDR1 MNHEY, CDR2 SVGAGI. CDR3 protein: CASSYSGGDGSYEQYF. The CDR3 DNA is TGTGCCAGCAGTTACTCCGGCGGGGACGGATCCTACGAGCAGTACTTC.

The chain uses TRBV19 and TRBJ2-7; D could derive from TRBD1 or TRBD2 (6 bases each). The V gene's germline CDR1 is LNHDA and CDR2 SQIVND (reference sequence). CDR3 length: 17 residues. With 3 bases removed from V and 1 base from J, the gap between germline ends came to 19 bases. The CDR3 loop is CASSIFRRDKFSYEQYF. In nucleotides, the CDR3 is TGTGCCAGTAGTATCTTCCGGAGGGACAAATTTTCCTACGAGCAGTACTTC.

This clone was seen once. V usage is TRBV7-3 and J usage is TRBJ2-6; 8 bases are a match to TRBD2. V dropped 2 bases and J dropped 1; count of bases not matched to a gene: 7. The germline V gene has CDR1 SGHTA and CDR2 FQGTGA. This CDR3 spans 18 amino acids. The CDR3: CASSLGLAGISGANVLTF. The CDR3 DNA is TGTGCCAGCAGCTTAGGGTTAGCGGGAATTTCTGGGGCCAACGTCCTGACTTTC. Filled out from reference TRBV7-3 and TRBJ2-6, the complete variable domain reads GAGVSQTPSNKVTEKGKYVELRCDPISGHTALYWYRQSLGQGPEFLIYFQGTGAADDSGLPNDRFFAVRPEGSVSTLKIQRTERGDSAVYLCASSLGLAGISGANVLTFGAGSRLTVL.

This clone was observed many times. This chain uses TRBV19 with TRBJ2-6; 7 bases match TRBD1. Trimming at V came to 5 bases and at J to 2 bases, leaving 3 bases not matched to a gene. Germline CDR1 LNHDA, CDR2 SQIVND (reference sequence). The CDR3 is 15 amino acids. The CDR3 bases are TGTGCCAGTAGTCTCGACAGGGCTGGGGCCAACGTCCTGACTTTC. Amino acid sequence: CASSLDRAGANVLTF.

This chain uses TRBV4-2 with TRBJ1-3; D unclear. The germline V and J ends were trimmed by 1 base and 4 bases, with 14 bases remaining between them. This CDR3 spans 16 amino acids. Germline loops: CDR1 LGHNA, CDR2 YNFKEQ. CDR3 coding DNA: TGTGCCAGCAGCCAAGGAGGAACTGGGTCCGGAAACACCATATATTTT. This encodes CASSQGGTGSGNTIYF.

J is TRBJ2-1 and V is TRBV6-5; 8 bases map to TRBD2. The trim removed 6 bases at V and 4 bases at J, leaving 8 bases unmatched. Germline V gives CDR1 MNHEY, CDR2 SVGAGI. CDR3 length equals 15 residues. CDR3 residues: CASRSAGVSYNEQFF. DNA for the CDR3: TGTGCCAGCAGGTCAGCGGGAGTAAGTTACAATGAGCAGTTCTTC.